This note documents a single T cell receptor (beta chain) sequence. The data were taken from a study of blood T cell repertoires in COVID-19. Overall study: From T cells, B-cell-depleted T cells, or PBMCs came the material, which was cDNA or gDNA.

As handled by the study authors: Estimates of nucleated cell counts were drawn from the amplification of reference gene primers. Profiled with immunoSEQ multiplex PCR; TCRdb holds only in-frame clones, not every one. The DNA gave D and trimming, while V, J and clone size come from that table. The data show 160,000 or so clones, around 80% seen once. CDR3 length equals 13 residues. V lost 5 bases and J lost 7, with 13 bases in between. The chain recombines TRBV12-3 or TRBV12-4 with TRBJ2-3; TRBD1 might be the D (6 bases). The sequence derives from a man aged 70-80 years with active or convalescent COVID-19. Sequencing input: peripheral blood. The CDR3 nucleotides read TGTGCCAGCAGTGACCTACAGGGAAATACGCAGTATTTT. This codes for CASSDLQGNTQYF.